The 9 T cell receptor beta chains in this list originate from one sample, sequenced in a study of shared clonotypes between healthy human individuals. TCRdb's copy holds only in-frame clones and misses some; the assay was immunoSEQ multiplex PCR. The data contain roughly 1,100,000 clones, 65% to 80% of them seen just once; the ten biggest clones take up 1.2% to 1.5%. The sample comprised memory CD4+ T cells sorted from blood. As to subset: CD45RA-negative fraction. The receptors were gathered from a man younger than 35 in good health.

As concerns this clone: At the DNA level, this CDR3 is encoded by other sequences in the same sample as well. The CDR3 coding sequence is TGCGCCAGCAGCTTGCAGGGGCAAGAGACCCAGTACTTC. This gives the protein CASSLQGQETQYF. V is TRBV5-1 and J is TRBJ2-5, with D possibly being TRBD1 (6 bases). Germline V lookup: CDR1 SGHRS, CDR2 YFSETQ. The CDR3 has 13 residues. Trimming removed 1 base at V and 2 bases at J, with 6 bases between.

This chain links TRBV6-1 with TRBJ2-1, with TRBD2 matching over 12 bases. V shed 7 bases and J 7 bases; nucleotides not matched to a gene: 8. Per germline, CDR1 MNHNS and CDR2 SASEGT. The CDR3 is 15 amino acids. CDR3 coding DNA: TGTGCCAGCAACTCCGGGACTAGCGGGTATAATGAGCAGTTCTTC. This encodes CASNSGTSGYNEQFF.

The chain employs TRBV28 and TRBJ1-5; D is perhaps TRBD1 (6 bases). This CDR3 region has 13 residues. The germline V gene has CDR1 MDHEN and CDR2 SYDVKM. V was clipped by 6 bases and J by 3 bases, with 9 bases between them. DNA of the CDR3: TGTGCCAGCAGCCGACAGGACAATCAGCCCCAGCATTTT. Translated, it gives CASSRQDNQPQHF.

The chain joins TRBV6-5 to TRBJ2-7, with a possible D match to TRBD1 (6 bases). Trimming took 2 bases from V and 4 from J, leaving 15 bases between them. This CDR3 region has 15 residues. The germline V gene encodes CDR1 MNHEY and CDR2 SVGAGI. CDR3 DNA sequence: TGTGCCAGCAGTTACGGGCGGACAGATCCTTACGAGCAGTACTTC. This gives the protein CASSYGRTDPYEQYF.

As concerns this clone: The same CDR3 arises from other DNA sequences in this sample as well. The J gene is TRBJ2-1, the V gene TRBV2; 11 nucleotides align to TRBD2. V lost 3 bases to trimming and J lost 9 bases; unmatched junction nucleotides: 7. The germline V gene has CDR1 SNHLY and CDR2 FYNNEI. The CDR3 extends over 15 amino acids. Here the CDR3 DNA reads TGTGCCAGCAGTGAGAGTAGCGGGGGGGCCGCTGAGCAGTTCTTC. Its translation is CASSESSGGAAEQFF.

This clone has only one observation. In nucleotides, the CDR3 is TGTGCCAGCAACCGACTAGCGGGAGGAGGGGGTAACACCGGGGAGCTGTTTTTT. This sequence encodes CASNRLAGGGGNTGELFF. J is TRBJ2-2 and V is TRBV7-9, with TRBD2 matching over 13 bases. The CDR3 loop spans 18 amino acids. The germline V gene encodes CDR1 SEHNR and CDR2 FQNEAQ (reference sequence). J gave up 2 bases and V 7 bases, and 10 bases lay outside the gene matches.

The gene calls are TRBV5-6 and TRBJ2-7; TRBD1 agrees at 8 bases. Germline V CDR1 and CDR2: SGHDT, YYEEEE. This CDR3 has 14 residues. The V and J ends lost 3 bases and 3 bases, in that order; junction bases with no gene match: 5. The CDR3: CASSYTTGVYEQYF. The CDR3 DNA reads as TGTGCCAGCAGCTACACGACAGGGGTCTACGAGCAGTACTTC.

The CDR3 sequence is CASSSGLTSGAYGYTF. The CDR3 DNA is TGCGCCAGCAGTAGTGGCCTAACTTCGGGGGCCTATGGCTACACCTTC. The gene calls are TRBV5-1 and TRBJ1-2; D is perhaps TRBD1 (6 bases). V shed 5 bases and J shed 4 bases, with 21 bases lying between them. This CDR3 is 16 amino acids long. Germline V lookup: CDR1 SGHRS, CDR2 YFSETQ.

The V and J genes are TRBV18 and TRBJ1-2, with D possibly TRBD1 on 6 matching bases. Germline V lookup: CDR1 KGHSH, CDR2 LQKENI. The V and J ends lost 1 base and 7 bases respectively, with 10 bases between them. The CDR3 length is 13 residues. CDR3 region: CASSPQDSIGYTF. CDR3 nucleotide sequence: TGTGCCAGCTCACCACAGGACAGTATTGGCTACACCTTC. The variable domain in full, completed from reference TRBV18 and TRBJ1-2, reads NAGVMQNPRHLVRRRGQEARLRCSPMKGHSHVYWYRQLPEEGLKFMVYLQKENIIDESGMPKERFSAEFPKEGPSILRIQQVVRGDSAAYFCASSPQDSIGYTFGSGTRLTVV.